One sample yielded the 27 T cell receptor beta chains listed below, sequenced in a study of OX40 agonist ivuxolimab in advanced cancers. Here immunoSEQ multiplex PCR was the method, and the copy in TCRdb shows in-frame clones only, minus some. The sample carries about 79,000 clones, roughly 90% recorded once. This specimen consisted of CD4+ or CD8+ T cells sorted from blood, obtained in a trial of the OX40 agonist ivuxolimab. The receptor set was obtained from an adult with an advanced solid tumor such as melanoma, head and neck, liver or kidney cancer.

This chain uses TRBV2 with TRBJ2-2; TRBD1 agrees at 11 bases. The junction had 3 bases not matched to a gene; V was cut back by 6 bases and J by 3 bases. The V gene's germline CDR1 is SNHLY and CDR2 FYNNEI. The CDR3 runs to 15 residues. The CDR3 region is CASSRTGGDTGELFF. CDR3 coding DNA: TGTGCCAGCAGCCGGACAGGGGGCGACACCGGGGAGCTGTTTTTT.

This chain connects TRBV6-5 to TRBJ2-2; the D is unclear. The CDR3 loop spans 13 amino acids. The germline gives CDR1 MNHEY, CDR2 SVGAGI. The V end lost 6 bases, the J end lost 4 bases, and 9 bases lay between the germline ends. Here the CDR3 reads CASSPYTTGELFF. The CDR3 DNA follows: TGTGCCAGCAGCCCCTACACCACCGGGGAGCTGTTTTTT.

The genes are TRBV19 and TRBJ1-1; D is ambiguous. Germline CDR1 LNHDA, CDR2 SQIVND (reference sequence). This CDR3 contains 12 residues. Trimming removed 9 bases at V and 0 bases at J, with 8 bases between. The CDR3 region is CASRFMNTEAFF. CDR3 DNA: TGTGCCAGCCGTTTTATGAACACTGAAGCTTTCTTT.

This clone was recorded only once. CDR3 residues: CAWSLVETSLGDTIYF. CDR3 bases: TGTGCCTGGAGTCTAGTGGAGACGTCGTTGGGGGACACCATATATTTT. This chain connects TRBV30 to TRBJ1-3; possible D gene TRBD1, 5 bases. The germline V and J ends were trimmed by 2 bases and 8 bases, with 22 bases remaining between them. Per the germline V gene, CDR1 is GTSNPN and CDR2 is SVGIG (reference sequence). CDR3 size: 16 residues.

The gene calls are TRBV7-6 and TRBJ2-7; 7 nucleotides agree with TRBD2. Per the germline V gene, CDR1 is SGHVS and CDR2 is FNYEAQ. V dropped 5 bases and J dropped 4; count of bases not matched to a gene: 14. This CDR3 has 16 amino acids. The CDR3 spells CASSPLMGSGLYEQYF. In nucleotides, the CDR3 is TGTGCCAGCAGCCCGCTGATGGGTAGCGGGTTGTACGAGCAGTACTTC. Drawing the rest from reference TRBV7-6 and TRBJ2-7, the complete variable domain is GAGVSQSPRYKVTKRGQDVALRCDPISGHVSLYWYRQALGQGPEFLTYFNYEAQQDKSGLPNDRFSAERPEGSISTLTIQRTEQRDSAMYRCASSPLMGSGLYEQYFGPGTRLTVT.

The chain employs TRBV7-3 and TRBJ1-3; unclear D gene. V was trimmed by 5 bases and J by 1 base, leaving 12 bases between them. The CDR3 is 15 residues long. CDR1 is SGHTA, CDR2 FQGTGA, per germline. CDR3 sequence (DNA): TGTGCCAGCAGCGACATCACACAATCTGGAAACACCATATATTTT. Translated, it gives CASSDITQSGNTIYF.

The rearrangement uses TRBV6-1 and TRBJ2-4; tentatively, D is TRBD2 (6 bases). This CDR3 has 13 residues. Germline V gene lookup returns CDR1 MNHNS and CDR2 SASEGT. The V end lost 8 bases, the J end lost 0 bases, and 8 bases lay between the germline ends. This CDR3 is CASQGLAKNIQYF. The CDR3 nucleotides are TGTGCCAGCCAGGGACTAGCCAAAAACATTCAGTACTTC.

The V call is TRBV4-3, the J call TRBJ1-2; D uncertain. CDR1 and CDR2 from the germline V gene are LGHNA and YSLEER. The CDR3 is 12 amino acids. Trimming removed 0 bases at V and 5 bases at J, with 4 bases between. The CDR3 reads CASSQDQYGYTF. Here the CDR3 DNA reads TGCGCCAGCAGCCAAGACCAATATGGCTACACCTTC.

J is TRBJ2-7 and V is TRBV6-1; D perhaps matches TRBD2 (6 bases). From germline, CDR1 is MNHNS and CDR2 SASEGT. CDR3 length equals 15 residues. The germline V and J ends were trimmed by 0 bases and 6 bases, with 15 bases remaining between them. CDR3 nucleotides: TGTGCCAGCAGTGAAGCGTGGAGGGAAGAAGGCGAGCAGTACTTC. This sequence encodes CASSEAWREEGEQYF.

The chain recombines TRBV7-9 with TRBJ1-1; D might be TRBD1 (6 bases). CDR1 and CDR2 (germline): SEHNR, FQNEAQ (reference sequence). CDR3 length equals 12 residues. Trimming took off 7 bases at V and 1 base at J, with 7 bases between the two ends. The CDR3 DNA reads as TGTGCCAGCATACAGGGGAACACTGAAGCTTTCTTT. Its protein product is CASIQGNTEAFF.

The rearrangement links TRBV19 to TRBJ1-2; no firm D call. Per the germline V gene, CDR1 is LNHDA and CDR2 is SQIVND (reference sequence). The CDR3 sequence is 15 residues long. V was shortened by 3 bases and J by 8 bases, with 19 bases between the two germline ends. The CDR3: CASSIGAAPREGYTF. As DNA, the CDR3 is TGTGCCAGTAGTATCGGTGCAGCCCCGAGGGAAGGCTACACCTTC.

The V and J genes are TRBV4-2 and TRBJ2-7; 8 positions match TRBD2. From germline, CDR1 is LGHNA and CDR2 YNFKEQ. The CDR3 has 14 amino acids. V lost 4 bases and J lost 2; bases outside the gene matches: 4. The CDR3 DNA follows: TGTGCCAGCAGCCCAAGCGGGGGCCCCTACGAGCAGTACTTC. This encodes CASSPSGGPYEQYF.

This rearrangement joins TRBV27 to TRBJ2-3; the match to TRBD2 covers 9 bases. Germline assignment: CDR1 MNHEY and CDR2 SMNVEV (reference sequence). J was trimmed by 6 bases and V by 6 bases; bases with no gene match: 16. The CDR3 spans 17 residues. Here the CDR3 reads CASSAGGGLAGWDTQYF. The CDR3 nucleotides read TGTGCCAGCAGCGCAGGGGGGGGACTAGCTGGGTGGGATACGCAGTATTTT.

This clone was found a few times. V usage is TRBV2 and J usage is TRBJ2-1, with no clear D. The CDR3 contains 15 residues. The V end lost 8 bases, the J end lost 5 bases, and 19 bases lay between the germline ends. CDR1 SNHLY and CDR2 FYNNEI come from the germline V gene. The CDR3 DNA follows: TGTGCCAGCCCGAAGGTACGCGGACCCAACAATGAGCAGTTCTTC. Translated: CASPKVRGPNNEQFF. The variable domain in full, with the rest retrieved from reference TRBV2 and TRBJ2-1, is EPEVTQTPSHQVTQMGQEVILRCVPISNHLYFYWYRQILGQKVEFLVSFYNNEISEKSEIFDDQFSVERPDGSNFTLKIRSTKLEDSAMYFCASPKVRGPNNEQFFGPGTRLTVL.

The gene calls are TRBV5-1 and TRBJ2-1; TRBD2 matches 10 bases. This CDR3 contains 20 residues. V lost 4 bases, J lost 0 bases, and 16 bases stayed unmatched. Germline CDR1 SGHRS, CDR2 YFSETQ. The chain's CDR3 is CASSPLGSGGSPPSYNEQFF. In DNA, the CDR3 is TGCGCCAGCAGCCCCCTGGGTAGCGGGGGGTCACCCCCCTCCTACAATGAGCAGTTCTTC.

The chain couples TRBV2 to TRBJ2-1, with TRBD1 as a possible D gene (5 bases). Deletions cut 8 bases from V and 7 bases from J, with 15 bases between. Looked up from germline, CDR1 is SNHLY and CDR2 is FYNNEI. The length of the CDR3 is 13 residues. As DNA, the CDR3 is TGTGCCAGCCGCCGCCTAGGGGCAAATGAGCAGTTCTTC. Protein product: CASRRLGANEQFF.

The chain links TRBV10-3 to TRBJ2-7, with D uncertain. The CDR3 contains 14 residues. Trimming took 2 bases from V and 0 from J, leaving 8 bases between them. CDR1 and CDR2 (germline): ENHRY, SYGVKD. The CDR3 region is CAISEPTTSYEQYF. The CDR3 DNA is TGTGCCATCAGTGAGCCAACCACCTCCTACGAGCAGTACTTC.

In regard to this clone: At one of its ends the junction is not consistent with the germline gene, which may arise from a read error. This chain connects TRBV7-6 to TRBJ1-6; D not resolved. Germline V CDR1 and CDR2: SGHVS, FNYEAQ. This CDR3 region has 14 residues. CDR3 protein: CASSSWSFNSPLHF. The CDR3 DNA sequence: TGTGCCAGCAGCTCATGGTCCTTTAATTCACCCCTCCACTTT.

The DNA of the CDR3 is TGTGCCAGCAGTTCGACTAGCCCGCGGCCTACGCAGTATTTT. Its translation: CASSSTSPRPTQYF. The chain carries TRBV27 and TRBJ2-3; 7 positions match TRBD2. Germline V gene sequence: CDR1 MNHEY, CDR2 SMNVEV (reference sequence). The CDR3 runs to 14 residues. V was clipped by 4 bases and J by 8 bases; unmatched bases: 9.

This sequence joins TRBV11-2 and TRBJ2-2; maybe TRBD1 (6 bases). The V and J ends lost 5 bases and 4 bases respectively, with 11 bases between them. Germline loops: CDR1 SGHAT, CDR2 FQNNGV. The CDR3 consists of 14 residues. CDR3 DNA sequence: TGTGCCAGCAGCCATCAGGGGAGCACCGGGGAGCTGTTTTTT. It translates to CASSHQGSTGELFF.

This rearrangement joins TRBV6-5 to TRBJ1-4, with 7 nucleotides matching TRBD1. The CDR3 is 15 amino acids. Trimming took 6 bases from V and 4 from J; bases not matched to a gene: 8. The germline gives CDR1 MNHEY, CDR2 SVGAGI. The CDR3 coding sequence is TGTGCCAGCAGGCGTCGGGACAGTTATAATGAAAAACTGTTTTTT. As protein: CASRRRDSYNEKLFF.

A remark on this clone: The junction differs from germline at one of its ends, possibly a read error. This rearrangement joins TRBV7-3 to TRBJ2-7; D is tentatively TRBD1 or TRBD2 (5 bases each). Germline values: CDR1 SGHTA, CDR2 FQGTGA. This CDR3 contains 17 residues. CDR3 loop: CASSLTRGRTFTYEQYF. The CDR3 region has the DNA TGTGCCAGCAGCCTAACCCGGGGCCGGACCTTTACCTACGAGCAGTACTTC.

The chain links TRBV5-6 to TRBJ2-3, with D maybe TRBD2 (6 bases). The CDR3 is made up of 14 amino acids. V was clipped by 2 bases and J by 3 bases, with 10 bases between them. The germline V gene encodes CDR1 SGHDT and CDR2 YYEEEE. The CDR3 DNA sequence: TGTGCCAGCAGCTTCCCTAGCGCAACAGATACGCAGTATTTT. Protein sequence: CASSFPSATDTQYF.

The table lists this clone with a few counts. This chain links TRBV29-1 with TRBJ1-2; 7 nucleotides line up with TRBD1. CDR3 length equals 14 residues. J was trimmed by 4 bases and V by 7 bases; bases with no gene match: 12. The V gene's germline CDR1 is SQVTM and CDR2 ANQGSEA. This chain's CDR3 is CSGGEGASGYGYTF. In DNA, the CDR3 is TGCAGCGGGGGCGAGGGGGCTTCGGGCTATGGCTACACCTTC.

The V and J genes are TRBV4-1 and TRBJ2-1; D is undetermined. Germline assignment: CDR1 MGHRA and CDR2 YSYEKL. The CDR3 extends over 14 amino acids. The germline V and J ends were trimmed by 0 bases and 15 bases, with 18 bases remaining between them. The CDR3 reads CASSQDALGEGRFF. The CDR3 nucleotides are TGCGCCAGCAGCCAAGACGCCCTAGGCGAAGGACGGTTCTTC.

This CDR3 reads CASLGWDDEQFF. The CDR3 DNA follows: TGTGCCAGCTTGGGATGGGACGATGAGCAGTTCTTC. The chain links TRBV11-2 to TRBJ2-1; D is possibly TRBD1 or TRBD2 (5 bases each). Trimming stripped 8 bases from V and 8 bases from J, with 13 bases between. This CDR3 spans 12 amino acids. The germline gives CDR1 SGHAT, CDR2 FQNNGV.

The rearrangement joins TRBV6-5 to TRBJ2-1; tentative D call: TRBD2 (6 bases). The V gene's germline CDR1 is MNHEY and CDR2 SVGAGI. Deletions cut 5 bases from V and 7 bases from J, with 12 bases between. The length of the CDR3 is 13 residues. The CDR3 sequence is CASSGGIVNEQFF. CDR3 nucleotides: TGTGCCAGCAGTGGGGGGATAGTGAATGAGCAGTTCTTC.